The 14 T cell receptor beta chains presented below share a single source sample, sequenced in a study of breast tumors, draining lymph nodes, adjacent tissues. Axillary draining lymph nodes of breast cancer patients supplied the node samples. TCRdb analysed the multiplex PCR reads with MiXCR anew, one entry per CDR3 protein. This sample carries some 170,000 distinct CDR3 sequences, about 33% of them seen once, and the ten largest clones take roughly 3.8%. What was sequenced was axillary lymph node tissue. These receptors all stem from a female donor with breast cancer. Some clones in this sample may be carry-over from other donors' samples.

This clonotype was detected ten times or more. The chain is built from TRBV4-1 and TRBJ1-1, with unresolved D. CDR1 and CDR2 (germline): MGHRA, YSYEKL. Trimming removed 0 bases at V and 0 bases at J, with 2 bases between. The CDR3 loop spans 13 amino acids. Here the CDR3 DNA reads TGCGCCAGCAGCCAAGACCTGAACACTGAAGCTTTCTTT. Protein: CASSQDLNTEAFF.

As regards this clonotype: The CDR3 end shows no conserved phenylalanine or tryptophan, and so a read error is likely. The CDR3 DNA is TGTGCCAGCAGCTTAGGAGGAGTCACTGAAGCTTTCTCT. It encodes CASSLGGVTEAFS. V gene TRBV7-9 combines with J gene TRBJ1-1; no definite D call. Germline CDR1 reads SEHNR; CDR2 reads FQNEAQ (reference sequence). CDR3 length equals 13 residues. V lost 1 base, J lost 4 bases, and 7 bases lay in between.

This clonotype was picked up many times. A much larger clonotype is one base distant, so this may be a read error. This chain connects TRBV7-2 to TRBJ2-7, with 8 bases fitting TRBD1. Looked up from germline, CDR1 is SGHTA and CDR2 is FQGNSA. The CDR3 has 16 residues. After removal of 5 bases from V and 2 bases from J, the junction contained 11 bases not matched to a gene. CDR3 sequence reads: CASSLRQGTPTYEQYF. The CDR3, as DNA: TGTGCCAGCAGCCTTCGACAGGGGACCCCAACCTACGAGCAGTACTTC.

Many counts were recorded for this clonotype. The gene calls are TRBV29-1 and TRBJ2-1, with 8 bases lining up with TRBD1. V lost 6 bases, J lost 7 bases, and 2 bases stayed unmatched. This CDR3 contains 11 residues. Germline V gene sequence: CDR1 SQVTM, CDR2 ANQGSEA. The CDR3 nucleotides read TGCAGCGTCCACAGGGGGAATGAGCAGTTCTTC. Translating gives CSVHRGNEQFF.

This clonotype was counted ten times or more. The CDR3 loop is CASGGRGNTIYF. As DNA, the CDR3 is TGTGCCAGCGGGGGGCGCGGAAACACCATATATTTT. The chain employs TRBV2 and TRBJ1-3, with D possibly TRBD1 on 6 matching bases. V was trimmed by 8 bases and J by 4 bases, leaving 9 bases between them. This CDR3 has 12 amino acids. Germline CDR1 reads SNHLY; CDR2 reads FYNNEI.

The chain uses TRBV6-6 and TRBJ1-5; unclear D gene. The CDR3 is made up of 10 amino acids. Germline CDR1 is MNHNY and CDR2 is SVGAGI (reference sequence). V shed 10 bases and J shed 4 bases, with 5 bases lying between them. For the CDR3, the DNA is TGTGCCACTGGAAATCAGCCCCAGCATTTT. Its translation is CATGNQPQHF.

Turning to this clonotype: At one boundary the junction diverges from the germline segment, which might be a read error. J is TRBJ1-5 and V is TRBV15; D is unresolved. This CDR3 is built from 12 residues. Germline V gene lookup returns CDR1 LNHNV and CDR2 YYDKDF (reference sequence). The CDR3 DNA reads TGTGCCGCCAGCCTAGTTTCTGGGCCCCAGCATTTT. Encoded protein: CAASLVSGPQHF.

This clonotype was counted at least ten times. The chain couples TRBV3-2 to TRBJ1-4. TRBV3-2 is a recognized pseudogene. The CDR3 has 15 residues. CDR3 coding DNA: TGTGCCAGCAGCCAAGATTGGTCGTCAGGTGGGAAACTGTTTTTT. This translates into CASSQDWSSGGKLFF.

Worth noting for this clonotype: Relative to the germline gene, one junction end is altered; a read error may explain this. In DNA form, the CDR3 reads TGTGCCGCCAGCAGCTGGGGGGGTGGAGGCTACGAGCAGTACTTC. This codes for CAASSWGGGGYEQYF. The V and J genes are TRBV15 and TRBJ2-7, with TRBD2 matching over 7 bases. This CDR3 is 15 amino acids long. Germline V gives CDR1 LNHNV, CDR2 YYDKDF (reference sequence).

This chain connects TRBV12-3 or TRBV12-4 to TRBJ2-2, with TRBD1 as a possible D gene (6 bases). Trimming cost V 7 bases and J 2 bases, with 11 bases left between them. There are 14 residues in the CDR3. The CDR3 loop reads CASTRGGNTGELFF. The CDR3 DNA reads as TGTGCCAGCACCCGAGGGGGAAACACCGGGGAGCTGTTTTTT.

The chain joins TRBV24-1 to TRBJ1-2; 9 bases map to TRBD1. The ends lost 5 bases at V and 4 bases at J; junction bases unmatched: 4. The CDR3 has 14 amino acids. Germline CDR1 is KGHDR and CDR2 is SFDVKD. Here the CDR3 DNA reads TGTGCCACCAGTGTCACAGGGGGCCTCTATGGCTACACCTTC. Its protein is CATSVTGGLYGYTF.

This clonotype was counted at least ten times. V is TRBV29-1 and J is TRBJ1-1; D call uncertain. Between the trimmed V and J ends, which lost 5 bases and 5 bases, there was a span of 9 bases. Germline-derived CDR1 and CDR2 are SQVTM and ANQGSEA. This CDR3 comprises 11 residues. The CDR3 region is CSVRGGTEAFF. CDR3 sequence (DNA): TGCAGCGTTCGGGGAGGAACTGAAGCTTTCTTT.

This chain connects TRBV11-2 to TRBJ1-5, with D maybe TRBD1 (5 bases). CDR3 size: 16 residues. The V end lost 5 bases, the J end lost 2 bases, and 16 bases lay between the germline ends. Germline CDR1 and CDR2: SGHAT and FQNNGV. The chain's CDR3 is CASSPWDRDGNQPQHF. As DNA, the CDR3 is TGTGCCAGCAGCCCTTGGGACCGGGACGGCAATCAGCCCCAGCATTTT.

This chain links TRBV10-2 with TRBJ2-7; a weak D match, TRBD2 (5 bases). CDR3 length equals 14 residues. Germline V gene data show CDR1 as WSHSY and CDR2 as SAAADI. V lost 0 bases and J 4 bases, leaving 10 bases between the germline ends. CDR3 in amino acids: CASSESAGSYEQYF. As DNA, the CDR3 is TGCGCCAGCAGTGAGTCGGCGGGTTCGTACGAGCAGTACTTC.